What follows are 15 T cell receptor beta chains derived from one specimen sequenced in a study of blood T cell repertoires in COVID-19. Profiled with immunoSEQ multiplex PCR; TCRdb holds only in-frame clones, not every one. The data contain 410,000 or so clones, about 89% of them seen just once; the ten biggest clones take up around 1.5%. Sample: peripheral blood. The receptor source for this set is a woman between 40 and 55 years old with COVID-19, enrolled during active disease.

The rearrangement joins TRBV27 to TRBJ2-1; perhaps TRBD1 as D (6 bases). The germline V gene has CDR1 MNHEY and CDR2 SMNVEV (reference sequence). The CDR3 has 17 residues. The germline V and J ends were trimmed by 5 bases and 8 bases, with 25 bases remaining between them. The CDR3 here is CASSLSADSPELYEQFF. The CDR3 DNA is TGTGCCAGCAGTCTAAGTGCGGACAGTCCTGAGTTGTATGAGCAGTTCTTC.

The J gene is TRBJ2-5, the V gene TRBV5-1; 7 bases map to TRBD1. Trimming cost V 1 base and J 0 bases; bases outside gene matches: 3. CDR1 SGHRS and CDR2 YFSETQ come from the germline V gene. This CDR3 comprises 15 residues. Written as DNA, the CDR3 is TGCGCCAGCAGCTTGTGGGGACAGTACCAAGAGACCCAGTACTTC. Protein: CASSLWGQYQETQYF.

This clone was detected only a few times. The chain joins TRBV19 to TRBJ1-2; 10 nucleotides agree with TRBD1. This CDR3 region has 14 residues. V shed 4 bases, J shed 6 bases, and the junction held 5 bases outside the gene matches. Germline V CDR1 and CDR2: LNHDA, SQIVND (reference sequence). CDR3 sequence: CASSTGTGVDGYTF. In DNA form, the CDR3 reads TGTGCCAGTAGTACCGGGACAGGGGTAGATGGCTACACCTTC.

The chain carries TRBV5-4 and TRBJ1-1; no definite D call. Germline CDR1 is SGHNT and CDR2 is YYREEE (reference sequence). There are 13 residues in the CDR3. Trimming cost V 1 base and J 4 bases, with 8 bases left between them. The CDR3 region is CASSLYGFTEAFF. CDR3 sequence (DNA): TGTGCCAGCAGCTTGTACGGGTTCACTGAAGCTTTCTTT.

The chain carries TRBV27 and TRBJ2-1, with D perhaps matching TRBD1 (5 bases). The CDR3 contains 13 residues. The germline gives CDR1 MNHEY, CDR2 SMNVEV (reference sequence). Trimming shortened V by 2 bases and J by 6 bases, and 8 bases separated the two germline ends. The CDR3 region has the DNA TGTGCCAGCAGTTTACCAGGGCTCAATGAGCAGTTCTTC. As protein: CASSLPGLNEQFF.

The chain recombines TRBV28 with TRBJ2-5, with 11 bases aligning to TRBD2. The germline V gene encodes CDR1 MDHEN and CDR2 SYDVKM. Trimming removed 4 bases from V and 2 bases from J; junction bases left unmatched: 6. CDR3 size: 16 residues. CDR3 sequence (DNA): TGTGCCAGCAGTTCCCCTAGCGGGGGGCCTCAAGAGACCCAGTACTTC. This sequence encodes CASSSPSGGPQETQYF.

The rearrangement uses TRBV7-2 and TRBJ2-5, with 11 bases fitting TRBD2. V lost 5 bases, J lost 4 bases, and 12 bases stayed unmatched. CDR1 SGHTA and CDR2 FQGNSA come from the germline V gene. The CDR3 totals 17 residues. CDR3 sequence reads: CASSPRISSGGRETQYF. The DNA for the CDR3 is TGTGCCAGCAGCCCGAGGATCTCTAGCGGGGGGAGAGAGACCCAGTACTTC.

The chain combines TRBV5-1 with TRBJ2-3; unclear D gene. There are 14 residues in the CDR3. Germline V gives CDR1 SGHRS, CDR2 YFSETQ. Trimming cost V 0 bases and J 1 base, with 6 bases left between them. CDR3 sequence reads: CASSLAPGTDTQYF. In nucleotides, the CDR3 is TGCGCCAGCAGCTTGGCCCCTGGCACAGATACGCAGTATTTT. The full variable domain, rest sourced from reference TRBV5-1 and TRBJ2-3, is KAGVTQTPRYLIKTRGQQVTLSCSPISGHRSVSWYQQTPGQGLQFLFEYFSETQRNKGNFPGRFSGRQFSNSRSEMNVSTLELGDSALYLCASSLAPGTDTQYFGPGTRLTVL.

The count of this clone is one. Within the sample, other DNA sequences also encode this same CDR3. The chain combines TRBV5-1 with TRBJ1-5; maybe TRBD1 (6 bases). V was shortened by 0 bases and J by 7 bases, with 8 bases between the two germline ends. The CDR3 has 13 residues. The germline V gene has CDR1 SGHRS and CDR2 YFSETQ. CDR3 DNA sequence: TGCGCCAGCAGCTTGGACAGGGACCAGCCCCAGCATTTT. Translating gives CASSLDRDQPQHF.

CDR3 DNA: TGCGCCAGCAGCCCCTCGGGGACAGCTATAGTCCAAGAGACCCAGTACTTC. Translation: CASSPSGTAIVQETQYF. The chain has TRBV5-1 and TRBJ2-5; 7 bases are a match to TRBD1. There are 17 residues in the CDR3. Trimming at V came to 4 bases and at J to 1 base, leaving 13 bases not matched to a gene. The germline V gene encodes CDR1 SGHRS and CDR2 YFSETQ.

The chain is built from TRBV9 and TRBJ2-1; tentatively, D is TRBD2 (6 bases). Trimming removed 4 bases at V and 8 bases at J, with 16 bases between. The CDR3 sequence is 14 residues long. Germline V lookup: CDR1 SGDLS, CDR2 YYNGEE. CDR3 protein: CASSPMTSSDEQFF. The CDR3, as DNA: TGTGCCAGCAGCCCAATGACTAGTTCCGATGAGCAGTTCTTC.

The chain recombines TRBV6-4 with TRBJ1-2; 9 bases are a match to TRBD1. CDR3 length: 14 residues. Germline CDR1 MRHNA, CDR2 SNTAGT. Trimming took 6 bases from V and 4 from J; bases not matched to a gene: 6. The chain's CDR3 is CASRQDRGSYGYTF. DNA for the CDR3: TGTGCCAGCAGACAGGACAGGGGATCCTATGGCTACACCTTC.

The chain has TRBV19 and TRBJ2-7; 8 positions match TRBD1. The CDR3 consists of 15 residues. Per the germline V gene, CDR1 is LNHDA and CDR2 is SQIVND (reference sequence). V shed 5 bases and J 3 bases; nucleotides not matched to a gene: 9. The CDR3, as DNA: TGTGCCAGTAGTGACTCCGGGACAGGCTACTACGAGCAGTACTTC. It is translated as CASSDSGTGYYEQYF.

The rearrangement links TRBV28 to TRBJ2-6; D call uncertain. The germline gives CDR1 MDHEN, CDR2 SYDVKM. Trimming took 3 bases from V and 0 from J, leaving 9 bases between them. This CDR3 spans 16 amino acids. CDR3 region: CASSFREVSGANVLTF. In DNA, the CDR3 is TGTGCCAGCAGTTTCCGCGAGGTCTCTGGGGCCAACGTCCTGACTTTC.

The V and J genes are TRBV7-2 and TRBJ1-2; 7 nucleotides agree with TRBD1. The CDR3 consists of 16 residues. V shed 2 bases and J 0 bases; nucleotides not matched to a gene: 6. Germline V gene lookup returns CDR1 SGHTA and CDR2 FQGNSA. This CDR3 is CASSLIPGTANYGYTF. Here the CDR3 DNA reads TGTGCCAGCAGCTTAATTCCCGGGACAGCTAACTATGGCTACACCTTC.